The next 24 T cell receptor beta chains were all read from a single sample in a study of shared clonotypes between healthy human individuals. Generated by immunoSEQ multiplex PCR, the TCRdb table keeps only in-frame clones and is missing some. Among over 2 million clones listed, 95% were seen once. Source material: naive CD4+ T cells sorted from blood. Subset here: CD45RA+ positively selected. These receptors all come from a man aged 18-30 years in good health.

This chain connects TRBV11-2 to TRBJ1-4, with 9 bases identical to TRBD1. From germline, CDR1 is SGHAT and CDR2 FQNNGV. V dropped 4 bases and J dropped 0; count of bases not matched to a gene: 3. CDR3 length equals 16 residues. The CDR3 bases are TGTGCCAGCAGCTCCGGACAGGGGTCAACTAATGAAAAACTGTTTTTT. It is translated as CASSSGQGSTNEKLFF.

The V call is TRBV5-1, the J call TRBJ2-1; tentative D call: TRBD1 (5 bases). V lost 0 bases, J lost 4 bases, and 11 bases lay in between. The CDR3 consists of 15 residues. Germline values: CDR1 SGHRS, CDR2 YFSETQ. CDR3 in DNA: TGCGCCAGCAGCTTGGATCCAGGGCCTTACAATGAGCAGTTCTTC. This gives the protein CASSLDPGPYNEQFF.

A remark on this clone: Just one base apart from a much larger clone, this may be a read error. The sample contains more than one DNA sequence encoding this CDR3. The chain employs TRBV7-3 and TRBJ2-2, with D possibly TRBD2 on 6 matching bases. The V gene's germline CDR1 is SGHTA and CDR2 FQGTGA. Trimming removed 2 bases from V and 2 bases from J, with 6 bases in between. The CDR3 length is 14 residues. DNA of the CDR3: TGTGCCAGCAGCTTAGGGACTAACACCGGGGAGCTGTTTTTT. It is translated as CASSLGTNTGELFF.

CDR3 loop: CASSVGVENEKLFF. In nucleotides, the CDR3 is TGTGCCAGTAGTGTAGGGGTGGAGAATGAAAAACTGTTTTTT. The chain employs TRBV19 and TRBJ1-4, with D possibly matching TRBD1 (5 bases). The germline V and J ends were trimmed by 5 bases and 5 bases, with 12 bases remaining between them. This CDR3 spans 14 amino acids. Looked up from germline, CDR1 is LNHDA and CDR2 is SQIVND (reference sequence).

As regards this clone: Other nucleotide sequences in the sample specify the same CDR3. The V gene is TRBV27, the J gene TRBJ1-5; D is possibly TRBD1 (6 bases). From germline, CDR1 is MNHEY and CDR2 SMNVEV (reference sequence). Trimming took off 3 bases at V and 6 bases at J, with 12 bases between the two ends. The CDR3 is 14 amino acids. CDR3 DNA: TGTGCCAGCAGTTTTCAACAGGGCGGTCAGCCCCAGCATTTT. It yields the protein CASSFQQGGQPQHF.

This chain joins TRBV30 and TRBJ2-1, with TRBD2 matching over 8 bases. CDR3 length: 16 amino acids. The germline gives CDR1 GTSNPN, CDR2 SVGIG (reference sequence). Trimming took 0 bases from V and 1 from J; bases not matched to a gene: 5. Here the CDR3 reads CAWSVYVAGSYNEQFF. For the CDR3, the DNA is TGTGCCTGGAGTGTATATGTAGCGGGGTCCTACAATGAGCAGTTCTTC. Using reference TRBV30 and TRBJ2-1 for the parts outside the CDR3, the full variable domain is SQTIHQWPATLVQPVGSPLSLECTVEGTSNPNLYWYRQAAGRGLQLLFYSVGIGQISSEVPQNLSASRPQDRQFILSSKKLLLSDSGFYLCAWSVYVAGSYNEQFFGPGTRLTVL.

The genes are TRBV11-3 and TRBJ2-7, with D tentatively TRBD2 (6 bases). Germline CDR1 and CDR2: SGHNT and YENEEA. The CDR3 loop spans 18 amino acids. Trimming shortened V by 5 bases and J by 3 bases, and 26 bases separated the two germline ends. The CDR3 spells CASSDLSGGIRRFYEQYF. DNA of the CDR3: TGTGCCAGCAGCGACCTCTCCGGCGGGATAAGGAGATTCTACGAGCAGTACTTC.

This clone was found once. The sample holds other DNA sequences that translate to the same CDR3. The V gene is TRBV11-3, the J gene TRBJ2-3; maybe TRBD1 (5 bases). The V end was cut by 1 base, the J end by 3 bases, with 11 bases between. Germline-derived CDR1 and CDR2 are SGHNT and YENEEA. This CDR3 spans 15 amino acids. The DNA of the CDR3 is TGTGCCAGCAGCTTAGGAGGATCAGGGACAGATACGCAGTATTTT. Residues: CASSLGGSGTDTQYF.

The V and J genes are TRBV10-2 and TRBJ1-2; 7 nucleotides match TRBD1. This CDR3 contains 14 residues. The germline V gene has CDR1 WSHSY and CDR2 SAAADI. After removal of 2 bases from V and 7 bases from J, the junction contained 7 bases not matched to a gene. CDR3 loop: CASSETRGVSGYTF. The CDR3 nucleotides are TGCGCCAGCAGTGAGACCAGGGGGGTCAGTGGCTACACCTTC.

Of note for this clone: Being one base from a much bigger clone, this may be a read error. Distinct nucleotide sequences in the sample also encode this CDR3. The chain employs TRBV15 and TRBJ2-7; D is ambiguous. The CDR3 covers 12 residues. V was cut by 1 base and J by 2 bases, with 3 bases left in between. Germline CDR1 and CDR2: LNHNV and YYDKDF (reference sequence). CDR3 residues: CATSRGAYEQYF. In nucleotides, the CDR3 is TGTGCCACCAGCAGAGGTGCCTACGAGCAGTACTTC.

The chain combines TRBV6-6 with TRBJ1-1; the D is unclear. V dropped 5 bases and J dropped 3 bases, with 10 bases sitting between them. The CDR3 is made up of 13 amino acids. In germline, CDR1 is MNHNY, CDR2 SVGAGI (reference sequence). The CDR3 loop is CASSGWGDTEAFF. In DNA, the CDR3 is TGTGCCAGCAGTGGGTGGGGAGACACTGAAGCTTTCTTT.

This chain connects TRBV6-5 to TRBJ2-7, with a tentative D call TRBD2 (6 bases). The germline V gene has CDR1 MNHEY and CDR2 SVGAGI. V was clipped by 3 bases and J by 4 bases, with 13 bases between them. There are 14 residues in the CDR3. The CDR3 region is CASSYYRAGYEQYF. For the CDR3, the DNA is TGTGCCAGCAGTTATTATAGGGCGGGGTACGAGCAGTACTTC.

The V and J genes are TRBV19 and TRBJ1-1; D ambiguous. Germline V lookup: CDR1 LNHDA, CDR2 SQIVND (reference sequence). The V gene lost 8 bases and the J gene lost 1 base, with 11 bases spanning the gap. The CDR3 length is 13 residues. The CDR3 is CASLYPGNTEAFF. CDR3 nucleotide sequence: TGTGCCAGTTTGTACCCAGGGAACACTGAAGCTTTCTTT.

The CDR3 protein is CASSWGAGYTEAFF. As DNA, the CDR3 is TGCGCCAGCAGTTGGGGGGCTGGTTACACTGAAGCTTTCTTT. The genes are TRBV5-1 and TRBJ1-1; D may be TRBD1 (6 bases). V lost 5 bases and J lost 3, with 14 bases in between. Germline V gene lookup returns CDR1 SGHRS and CDR2 YFSETQ. The CDR3 spans 14 residues.

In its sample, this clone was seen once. For the CDR3, the DNA is TGTGCCAGTAGTATATCACTCTTCGGAGGCTACGAGCAGTACTTC. Translated, it gives CASSISLFGGYEQYF. The chain combines TRBV19 with TRBJ2-7, with D perhaps TRBD2 (5 bases). V lost 2 bases, J lost 3 bases, and 14 bases lay in between. The CDR3 is 15 residues long. The germline V gene encodes CDR1 LNHDA and CDR2 SQIVND (reference sequence). Supplemented by reference TRBV19 and TRBJ2-7, the full variable domain reads DGGITQSPKYLFRKEGQNVTLSCEQNLNHDAMYWYRQDPGQGLRLIYYSQIVNDFQKGDIAEGYSVSREKKESFPLTVTSAQKNPTAFYLCASSISLFGGYEQYFGPGTRLTVT.

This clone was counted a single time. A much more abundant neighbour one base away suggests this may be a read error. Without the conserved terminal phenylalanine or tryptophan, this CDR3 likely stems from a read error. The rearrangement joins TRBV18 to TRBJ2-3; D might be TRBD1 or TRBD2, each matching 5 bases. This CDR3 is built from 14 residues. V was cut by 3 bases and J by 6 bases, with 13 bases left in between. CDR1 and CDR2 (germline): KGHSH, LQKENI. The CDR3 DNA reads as TGTGCCAGCTCACCTGAGGGGAGAAGCGATACGCAGTATCTT. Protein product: CASSPEGRSDTQYL.

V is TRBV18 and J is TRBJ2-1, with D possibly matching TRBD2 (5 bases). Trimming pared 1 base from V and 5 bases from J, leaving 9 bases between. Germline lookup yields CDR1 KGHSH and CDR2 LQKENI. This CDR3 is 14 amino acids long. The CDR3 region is CASSPLTGNNEQFF. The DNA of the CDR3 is TGTGCCAGCTCACCACTCACGGGGAACAATGAGCAGTTCTTC. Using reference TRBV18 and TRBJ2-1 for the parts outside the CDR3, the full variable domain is NAGVMQNPRHLVRRRGQEARLRCSPMKGHSHVYWYRQLPEEGLKFMVYLQKENIIDESGMPKERFSAEFPKEGPSILRIQQVVRGDSAAYFCASSPLTGNNEQFFGPGTRLTVL.

The CDR3 coding sequence is TGTGCCAGCAGCCTAGGGCCAGGGGGCATAATGTCCAATGAAAAACTGTTTTTT. This gives the protein CASSLGPGGIMSNEKLFF. The chain carries TRBV7-6 and TRBJ1-4; TRBD1 matches at 8 bases. Trimming cost V 5 bases and J 5 bases; bases outside gene matches: 16. CDR1 is SGHVS, CDR2 FNYEAQ, per germline. CDR3 length equals 18 residues.

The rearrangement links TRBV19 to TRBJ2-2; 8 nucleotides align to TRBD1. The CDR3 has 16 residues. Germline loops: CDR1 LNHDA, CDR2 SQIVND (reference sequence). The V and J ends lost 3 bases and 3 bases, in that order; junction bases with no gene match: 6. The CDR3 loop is CASSMKDRGDTGELFF. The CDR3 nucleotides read TGTGCCAGTAGTATGAAAGACAGGGGTGACACCGGGGAGCTGTTTTTT.

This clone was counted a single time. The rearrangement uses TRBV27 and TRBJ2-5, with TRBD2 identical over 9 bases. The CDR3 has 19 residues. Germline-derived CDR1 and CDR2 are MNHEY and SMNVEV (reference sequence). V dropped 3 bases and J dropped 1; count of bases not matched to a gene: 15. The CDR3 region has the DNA TGTGCCAGCAGTTTGCTCCACGCCCCGGGACTAGCATTCCAAGAGACCCAGTACTTC. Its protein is CASSLLHAPGLAFQETQYF.

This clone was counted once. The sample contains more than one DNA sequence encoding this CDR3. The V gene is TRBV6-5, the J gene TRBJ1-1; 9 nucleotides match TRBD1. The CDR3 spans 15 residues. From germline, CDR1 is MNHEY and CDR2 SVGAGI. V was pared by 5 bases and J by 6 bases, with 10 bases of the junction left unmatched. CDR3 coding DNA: TGTGCCAGCAGTCGACCGGGACAGGGTATGGCTGAAGCTTTCTTT. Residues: CASSRPGQGMAEAFF.

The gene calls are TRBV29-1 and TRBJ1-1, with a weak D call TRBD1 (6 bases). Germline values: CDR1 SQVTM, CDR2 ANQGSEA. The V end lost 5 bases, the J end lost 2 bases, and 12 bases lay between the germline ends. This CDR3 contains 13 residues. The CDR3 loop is CSVRGNSNTEAFF. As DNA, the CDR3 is TGCAGCGTTAGGGGGAACTCAAACACTGAAGCTTTCTTT.

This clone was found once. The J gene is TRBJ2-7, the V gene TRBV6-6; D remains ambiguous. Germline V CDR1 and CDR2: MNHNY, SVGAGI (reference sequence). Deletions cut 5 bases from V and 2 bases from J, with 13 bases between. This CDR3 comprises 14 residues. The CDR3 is CASSDRMATYEQYF. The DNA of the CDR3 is TGTGCCAGCAGTGACCGGATGGCAACCTACGAGCAGTACTTC.

The CDR3 DNA follows: TGTGCCAGCAGCTATCGGGGGGCCCAAGAGACCCAGTACTTC. Protein: CASSYRGAQETQYF. V and J are TRBV5-4 and TRBJ2-5; a possible D gene is TRBD2 (7 bases). The germline CDR1 and CDR2 sequences are SGHNT and YYREEE (reference sequence). This CDR3 has 14 amino acids. The V end was cut by 3 bases, the J end by 1 base, with 10 bases between.